Included here is one T cell receptor (beta chain) sequence, with context. Within the sample, other DNA sequences also encode this same CDR3. The record originates from a study of OX40 agonist ivuxolimab in advanced cancers. Sequencing was performed with immunoSEQ multiplex PCR; in TCRdb, only in-frame clones are kept and a portion is missing. The sample carries roughly 70,000 clones, roughly 80% recorded once. Germline assignment: CDR1 SQVTM and CDR2 ANQGSEA. There are 14 residues in the CDR3. The J segment lost 10 bases and the V segment lost 3 bases, leaving 10 bases of the junction unmatched. This TCR came from an adult with an advanced solid tumor such as melanoma, head and neck, liver or kidney cancer. The rearrangement links TRBV29-1 to TRBJ1-1; 11 bases map to TRBD1. Specimen: CD4+ or CD8+ T cells sorted from blood, collected in a trial of the OX40 agonist ivuxolimab. CDR3 nucleotide sequence: TGCAGCGTTGAGGGACAGGGGGGAGAAAGAGGAGCTTTCTTT. Amino acids: CSVEGQGGERGAFF.